The 7 T cell receptor beta chains presented below share a single source sample, sequenced in a study of technical replicates of blood from several donors. Clones were sequenced by immunoSEQ multiplex PCR, and TCRdb holds only the in-frame ones, with some missing. The data contain 95,000 to 100,000 clones, approximately 94% of them singletons. Sequencing was carried out using T cells isolated from PBMCs. Receptors were obtained from a human donor in good health.

This chain uses TRBV28 with TRBJ2-3; D is ambiguous. This CDR3 has 12 residues. Germline loops: CDR1 MDHEN, CDR2 SYDVKM. The ends were cut back, 3 bases at V and 3 bases at J, with 4 bases in the middle. This chain's CDR3 is CASSFRTDTQYF. The CDR3 DNA follows: TGTGCCAGCAGTTTCCGGACAGATACGCAGTATTTT. The whole variable domain, filled in from reference TRBV28 and TRBJ2-3, reads DVKVTQSSRYLVKRTGEKVFLECVQDMDHENMFWYRQDPGLGLRLIYFSYDVKMKEKGDIPEGYSVSREKKERFSLILESASTNQTSMYLCASSFRTDTQYFGPGTRLTVL.

The chain has TRBV4-1 and TRBJ2-7; TRBD2 is a possible D gene (5 bases). Trimming removed 3 bases from V and 0 bases from J, with 21 bases in between. The CDR3 length is 18 residues. The germline gives CDR1 MGHRA, CDR2 YSYEKL. The CDR3 loop is CASSHNQIHLGSSYEQYF. In nucleotides, the CDR3 is TGCGCCAGCAGCCACAATCAAATTCATCTAGGGAGCTCCTACGAGCAGTACTTC.

This chain joins TRBV10-2 and TRBJ1-1; 7 nucleotides line up with TRBD1. V dropped 6 bases and J dropped 7; count of bases not matched to a gene: 8. The V gene's germline CDR1 is WSHSY and CDR2 SAAADI. This CDR3 spans 13 amino acids. The CDR3 DNA follows: TGCGCCAGCAGACTTAGGGGGCTTGGTGAAGCTTTCTTT. This gives the protein CASRLRGLGEAFF.

This chain links TRBV19 with TRBJ1-5; D is uncertain. Trimming pared 5 bases from V and 4 bases from J, leaving 12 bases between. From germline, CDR1 is LNHDA and CDR2 SQIVND (reference sequence). The CDR3 spans 14 residues. CDR3 region: CASSVSGRNQPQHF. Here the CDR3 DNA reads TGTGCCAGTAGTGTCTCGGGTCGAAATCAGCCCCAGCATTTT. Combining the CDR3 with reference TRBV19 and TRBJ1-5 gives the whole variable domain DGGITQSPKYLFRKEGQNVTLSCEQNLNHDAMYWYRQDPGQGLRLIYYSQIVNDFQKGDIAEGYSVSREKKESFPLTVTSAQKNPTAFYLCASSVSGRNQPQHFGDGTRLSIL.

The chain joins TRBV28 to TRBJ2-7, with D tentatively TRBD2 (7 bases). CDR3 length: 14 amino acids. Trimming cost V 2 bases and J 6 bases, with 14 bases left between them. Germline V gene lookup returns CDR1 MDHEN and CDR2 SYDVKM. CDR3 nucleotides: TGTGCCAGCAGTTTACGCGGGGGCGGAACCGAGCAGTACTTC. It yields the protein CASSLRGGGTEQYF.

The rearrangement joins TRBV7-2 to TRBJ2-2, with D unresolved. Deletions cut 4 bases from V and 3 bases from J, with 3 bases between. The CDR3 is 12 residues long. Germline CDR1 reads SGHTA; CDR2 reads FQGNSA. This CDR3 reads CASSSDTGELFF. The CDR3 DNA reads as TGTGCCAGCAGCTCCGACACCGGGGAGCTGTTTTTT.

The V gene is TRBV7-9, the J gene TRBJ2-1; the D gene is possibly TRBD2 (6 bases). Trimming removed 6 bases at V and 8 bases at J, with 11 bases between. This CDR3 contains 12 residues. Germline assignment: CDR1 SEHNR and CDR2 FQNEAQ (reference sequence). The CDR3: CASSGGTHEQFF. CDR3 nucleotides: TGTGCCAGCAGTGGCGGGACCCATGAGCAGTTCTTC.